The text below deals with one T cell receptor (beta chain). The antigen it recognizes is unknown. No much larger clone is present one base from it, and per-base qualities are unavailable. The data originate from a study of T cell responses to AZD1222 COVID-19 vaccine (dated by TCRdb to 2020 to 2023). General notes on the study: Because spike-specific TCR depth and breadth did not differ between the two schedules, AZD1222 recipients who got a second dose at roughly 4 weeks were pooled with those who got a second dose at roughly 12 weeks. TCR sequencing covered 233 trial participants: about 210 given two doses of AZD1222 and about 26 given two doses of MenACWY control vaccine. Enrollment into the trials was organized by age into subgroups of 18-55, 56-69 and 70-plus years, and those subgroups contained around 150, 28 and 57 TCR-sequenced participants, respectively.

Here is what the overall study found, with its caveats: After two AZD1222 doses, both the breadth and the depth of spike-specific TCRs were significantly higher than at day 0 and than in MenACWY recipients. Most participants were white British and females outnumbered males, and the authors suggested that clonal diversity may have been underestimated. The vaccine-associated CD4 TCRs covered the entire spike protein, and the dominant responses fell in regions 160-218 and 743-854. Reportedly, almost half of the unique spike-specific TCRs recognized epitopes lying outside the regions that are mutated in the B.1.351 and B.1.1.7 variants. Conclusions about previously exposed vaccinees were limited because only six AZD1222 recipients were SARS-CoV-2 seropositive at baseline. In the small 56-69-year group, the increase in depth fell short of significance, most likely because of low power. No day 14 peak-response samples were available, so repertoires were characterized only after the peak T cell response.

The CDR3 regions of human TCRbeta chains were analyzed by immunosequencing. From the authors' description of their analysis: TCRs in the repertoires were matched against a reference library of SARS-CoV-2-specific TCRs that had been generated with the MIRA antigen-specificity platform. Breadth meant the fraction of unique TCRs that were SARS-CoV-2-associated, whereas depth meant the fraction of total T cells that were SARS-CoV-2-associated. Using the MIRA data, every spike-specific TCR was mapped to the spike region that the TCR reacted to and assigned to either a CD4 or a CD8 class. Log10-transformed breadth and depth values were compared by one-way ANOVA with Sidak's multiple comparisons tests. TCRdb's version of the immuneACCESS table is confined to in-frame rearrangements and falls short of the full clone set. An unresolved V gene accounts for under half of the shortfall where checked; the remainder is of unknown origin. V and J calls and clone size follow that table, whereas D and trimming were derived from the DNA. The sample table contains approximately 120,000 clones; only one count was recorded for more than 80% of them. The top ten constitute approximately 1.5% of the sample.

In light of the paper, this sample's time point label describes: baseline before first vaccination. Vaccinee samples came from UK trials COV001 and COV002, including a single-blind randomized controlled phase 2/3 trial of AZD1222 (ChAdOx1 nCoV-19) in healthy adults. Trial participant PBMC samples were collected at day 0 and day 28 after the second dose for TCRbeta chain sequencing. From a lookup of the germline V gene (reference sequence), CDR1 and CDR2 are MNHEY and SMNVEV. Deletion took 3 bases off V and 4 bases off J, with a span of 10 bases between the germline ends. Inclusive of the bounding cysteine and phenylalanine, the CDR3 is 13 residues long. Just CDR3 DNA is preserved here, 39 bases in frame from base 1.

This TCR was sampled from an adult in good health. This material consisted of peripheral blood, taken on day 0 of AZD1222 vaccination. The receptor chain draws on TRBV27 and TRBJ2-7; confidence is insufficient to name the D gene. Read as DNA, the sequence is TGTGCCAGCAGTTTTGGCGGTACTTACGAGCAGTACTTC. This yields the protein CASSFGGTYEQYF.